The 10 T cell receptor beta chains reported below all come from one sample, sequenced in a study of CXCR3-negative and CXCR3-positive naive CD8 T cells. The TRB libraries of cDNA were built by UMI-labeled 5' RACE. After re-calling the 5' RACE reads, TCRdb lists one entry per CDR3 protein, DNA absent. This table holds around 5,000 distinct CDR3 sequences. Points from the study as a whole: When CXCR3-positive naive cells were set against CXCR3-negative naive cells, the former had more hydrophobic TRB CDR3s.

Antigens for these TCRs are unknown. Sequenced sample: naive CXCR3+ CD8+ T cells from blood. Subset of the sample: CD45RO-CCR7+CD27+CD95- naive CD8+ T cells expressing CXCR3 (TNR3+). The receptors originated from a human donor in good health. Some clones in this sample may be carry-over from other donors' samples.

According to its frequency, this clonotype is medium-sized (0.01 to 0.1%). V is TRBV5-6 and J is TRBJ2-7. The germline CDR1 and CDR2 sequences are SGHDT and YYEEEE. The CDR3 has 13 residues. This CDR3 is CASSLGPAYEQYF.

This chain links TRBV20-1 with TRBJ2-1; TCRdb lists TRBD2, though no DNA is available to test this call. The CDR3 totals 14 residues. Germline assignment: CDR1 DFQATT and CDR2 SNEGSKA (reference sequence). The CDR3 here is CSARDGTSGVEQFF.

This rearrangement joins TRBV28 to TRBJ2-7; TCRdb proposes TRBD2, but this gene call is untestable without DNA. Germline CDR1 MDHEN, CDR2 SYDVKM. The CDR3 is 15 residues long. The CDR3 sequence: CASSYQLAGAWEQYF. Based on the CDR3 plus reference TRBV28 and TRBJ2-7, the full variable domain is DVKVTQSSRYLVKRTGEKVFLECVQDMDHENMFWYRQDPGLGLRLIYFSYDVKMKEKGDIPEGYSVSREKKERFSLILESASTNQTSMYLCASSYQLAGAWEQYFGPGTRLTVT.

The chain recombines TRBV7-9 with TRBJ2-3; the TRBD2 assignment by TCRdb is unverifiable without DNA. CDR1 is SEHNR, CDR2 FQNEAQ, per germline (reference sequence). The CDR3 covers 15 residues. The CDR3 loop reads CASSLGGSPTDTQYF.

This chain connects TRBV13 to TRBJ2-3. The germline CDR1 and CDR2 sequences are PRHDT and FYEKMQ (reference sequence). This CDR3 is 14 amino acids long. This CDR3 reads CASSMGLASDTQYF.

This clonotype is deemed medium-sized (0.01 to 0.1%) by its frequency. The V gene is TRBV6-6, the J gene TRBJ1-1. The CDR3 length is 13 residues. Germline CDR1 reads MNHNY; CDR2 reads SVGAGI (reference sequence). CDR3: CASSYAGSSEAFF.

Its frequency marks this clonotype as medium-sized. V gene TRBV7-9 combines with J gene TRBJ2-5; lacking DNA, the TRBD2 call made by TCRdb goes unchecked. Germline CDR1 reads SEHNR; CDR2 reads FQNEAQ (reference sequence). The CDR3 runs 19 residues. The CDR3: CASSSTRLAGGTYKETQYF.

Its frequency marks this clonotype as medium-sized. The J gene is TRBJ1-1, the V gene TRBV13. Germline-derived CDR1 and CDR2 are PRHDT and FYEKMQ (reference sequence). The CDR3 covers 15 residues. This CDR3 is CASSGDSSPNTEAFF.

This clonotype shows up as medium-sized (0.01 to 0.1%) by frequency. This chain connects TRBV13 to TRBJ1-5. Germline CDR1 and CDR2: PRHDT and FYEKMQ (reference sequence). CDR3 length: 14 residues. The CDR3 protein is CASSLGIPNQPQHF.

By frequency, this clonotype registers medium-sized. This sequence joins TRBV11-2 and TRBJ1-1; the D call of TRBD1 rests on TCRdb alone, since no DNA is present to check it. This CDR3 is built from 16 residues. Germline CDR1 and CDR2: SGHAT and FQNNGV. CDR3 sequence reads: CASSLDWGTGASEAFF.